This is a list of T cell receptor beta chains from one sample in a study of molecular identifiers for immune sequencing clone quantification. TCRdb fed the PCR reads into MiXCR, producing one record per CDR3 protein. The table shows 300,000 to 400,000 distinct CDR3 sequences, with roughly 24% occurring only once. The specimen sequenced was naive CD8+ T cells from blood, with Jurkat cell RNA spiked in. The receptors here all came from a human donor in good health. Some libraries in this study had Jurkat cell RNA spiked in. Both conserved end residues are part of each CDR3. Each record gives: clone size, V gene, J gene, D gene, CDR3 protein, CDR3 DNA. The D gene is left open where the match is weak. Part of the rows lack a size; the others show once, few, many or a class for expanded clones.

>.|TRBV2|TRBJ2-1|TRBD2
CASRETSGGYNEQFF
TGTGCCAGCAGAGAAACTAGCGGGGGGTACAATGAGCAGTTCTTC
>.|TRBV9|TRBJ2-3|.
CASSVAGVMADTQYF
TGTGCCAGCAGCGTAGCGGGGGTTATGGCAGATACGCAGTATTTT
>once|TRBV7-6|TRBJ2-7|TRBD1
CASSLVRDSPSYEQYF
TGTGCCAGCAGCTTAGTTCGGGACAGCCCTAGCTACGAGCAGTACTTC
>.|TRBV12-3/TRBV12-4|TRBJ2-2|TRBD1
CASIPPPGQGDPGELFF
TGTGCCAGCATCCCCCCACCGGGACAGGGCGATCCCGGGGAGCTGTTTTTT
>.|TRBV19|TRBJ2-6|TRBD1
CASSIWTGVGSGANVLTF
TGTGCCAGTAGTATATGGACAGGGGTGGGCTCTGGGGCCAACGTCCTGACTTTC
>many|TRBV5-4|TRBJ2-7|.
CASSLGQNYEQYF
TGTGCCAGCAGCTTGGGACAGAACTACGAGCAGTACTTC
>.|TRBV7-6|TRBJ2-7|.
CASSPLGSNEQYF
TGTGCCAGCAGCCCACTGGGCAGCAACGAGCAGTACTTC
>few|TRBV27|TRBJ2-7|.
CASSLKGVTYEQYF
TGTGCCAGCAGTTTAAAGGGGGTTACCTACGAGCAGTACTTC
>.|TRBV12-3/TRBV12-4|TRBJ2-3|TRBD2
CASVRGGFTDTQYF
TGTGCCAGTGTCCGGGGGGGATTCACAGATACGCAGTATTTT
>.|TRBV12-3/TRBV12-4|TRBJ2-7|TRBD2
CASSPRPAGVYEQYF
TGTGCCAGCAGTCCAAGACCAGCGGGAGTGTACGAGCAGTACTTC
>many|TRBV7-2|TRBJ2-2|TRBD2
CASSVLAGALFF
TGTGCCAGCAGCGTTCTAGCGGGAGCCCTGTTTTTT